The 32 T cell receptor beta chains in this list originate from one sample, sequenced in a study of cytotoxic CD8 clonotypes in ibrutinib-treated CLL. Profiled with immunoSEQ multiplex PCR; TCRdb holds only in-frame clones, not every one. Of 35,000 to 55,000 clones listed, roughly 76% are singletons. The sample in question was PBMCs, obtained after 12 months of ibrutinib treatment. All receptors come from a human donor with chronic lymphocytic leukemia.

The table lists this clone with a few counts. J is TRBJ1-2 and V is TRBV7-9; a weak D match, TRBD1 (5 bases). Between the trimmed V and J ends, which lost 7 bases and 7 bases, there was a span of 13 bases. This CDR3 contains 12 residues. Per germline, CDR1 SEHNR and CDR2 FQNEAQ (reference sequence). The CDR3 DNA reads as TGTGCCAGCACTGTGGGGCAGGGTGGCTACACCTTC. Amino acid sequence: CASTVGQGGYTF.

The J gene is TRBJ2-7, the V gene TRBV6-5, with D hard to call. The ends were cut back, 6 bases at V and 4 bases at J, with 13 bases in the middle. Germline lookup yields CDR1 MNHEY and CDR2 SVGAGI. The CDR3 is 13 amino acids. CDR3 DNA sequence: TGTGCCAGCAGCCCCCGGTGGGTTTACGAGCAGTACTTC. Residues: CASSPRWVYEQYF.

A single count supports this clone. The rearrangement joins TRBV7-8 to TRBJ1-5; D gene uncertain. Germline V gene lookup returns CDR1 SGHVS and CDR2 FQNEAQ. CDR3 length equals 14 residues. V lost 1 base and J lost 5, with 9 bases in between. The CDR3 protein is CASSLGWRDQPQHF. The CDR3 nucleotides are TGTGCCAGCAGCTTAGGTTGGAGGGATCAGCCCCAGCATTTT.

J is TRBJ2-5 and V is TRBV9, with 11 nucleotides matching TRBD2. The germline V gene encodes CDR1 SGDLS and CDR2 YYNGEE. The ends lost 0 bases at V and 2 bases at J; junction bases unmatched: 3. CDR3 length: 16 residues. The CDR3 region is CASSVGLAGGQETQYF. Here the CDR3 DNA reads TGTGCCAGCAGCGTAGGTCTAGCGGGGGGACAAGAGACCCAGTACTTC.

This chain links TRBV4-2 with TRBJ1-4; 8 bases agree with TRBD1. The CDR3 is 15 residues long. CDR1 and CDR2 from the germline V gene are LGHNA and YNFKEQ. After removal of 5 bases from V and 2 bases from J, the junction contained 4 bases not matched to a gene. The CDR3 DNA follows: TGTGCCAGCAGCGACACAGGGGGTACTAATGAAAAACTGTTTTTT. Translated: CASSDTGGTNEKLFF.

The chain joins TRBV7-9 to TRBJ1-4; D not resolved. The V gene's germline CDR1 is SEHNR and CDR2 FQNEAQ (reference sequence). The germline V and J ends were trimmed by 1 base and 6 bases, with 6 bases remaining between them. CDR3 length equals 13 residues. The CDR3 here is CASSLVGDEKLFF. CDR3 in DNA: TGTGCCAGCAGCTTAGTAGGTGATGAAAAACTGTTTTTT.

The genes are TRBV7-6 and TRBJ1-1, with 7 bases that match TRBD1. CDR3 length equals 13 residues. V lost 5 bases, J lost 3 bases, and 3 bases stayed unmatched. Germline V CDR1 and CDR2: SGHVS, FNYEAQ. CDR3 region: CASSEQGHTEAFF. The CDR3 nucleotides are TGTGCCAGCAGCGAACAGGGGCACACTGAAGCTTTCTTT.

The chain uses TRBV5-1 and TRBJ2-2; 8 bases map to TRBD1. This CDR3 has 15 amino acids. Germline trimming cut 0 bases from V and 5 bases from J; bases unmatched to any gene: 3. Germline V CDR1 and CDR2: SGHRS, YFSETQ. The CDR3 DNA sequence: TGCGCCAGCAGCTTGGTCCAGGGGGCAACCGGGGAGCTGTTTTTT. It translates to CASSLVQGATGELFF.

A few counts support this clone. The V and J genes are TRBV2 and TRBJ2-4; D not resolved. The germline V gene has CDR1 SNHLY and CDR2 FYNNEI. V gave up 2 bases and J gave up 9 bases, with 8 bases separating them. The CDR3 consists of 12 residues. DNA of the CDR3: TGTGCCAGCAGTGAACGAGCAGCCATTCAGTACTTC. Its translation: CASSERAAIQYF.

The J gene is TRBJ1-2, the V gene TRBV19; TRBD1 agrees at 7 bases. In germline, CDR1 is LNHDA, CDR2 SQIVND (reference sequence). With 3 bases clipped from V and 2 bases from J, the junction kept 24 bases outside the gene matches. The CDR3 length is 21 residues. The CDR3 region has the DNA TGTGCCAGTAGTATCTGGGTACAGGGGAGGGCCCACACCGGAGACAACTATGGCTACACCTTC. Translated: CASSIWVQGRAHTGDNYGYTF.

The V and J genes are TRBV5-1 and TRBJ2-1, with 9 bases fitting TRBD2. Germline assignment: CDR1 SGHRS and CDR2 YFSETQ. V was pared by 1 base and J by 5 bases, with 4 bases of the junction left unmatched. The CDR3 has 15 residues. CDR3 amino acids: CASSLRAGGHNEQFF. In DNA form, the CDR3 reads TGCGCCAGCAGCTTGAGAGCGGGGGGCCACAATGAGCAGTTCTTC.

This clone was recorded a few times. This chain joins TRBV6-4 and TRBJ2-1; perhaps TRBD1 as D (5 bases). This CDR3 is built from 15 residues. Trimming removed 0 bases at V and 6 bases at J, with 12 bases between. CDR1 and CDR2 (germline): MRHNA, SNTAGT. In nucleotides, the CDR3 is TGTGCCAGCAGTGACTCGATGGACAAGGGCAATGAGCAGTTCTTC. It encodes CASSDSMDKGNEQFF.

This clone occurred a few times. This rearrangement joins TRBV27 to TRBJ1-6; D perhaps matches TRBD1 (5 bases). CDR1 is MNHEY, CDR2 SMNVEV, per germline (reference sequence). CDR3 size: 17 residues. V was cut by 2 bases and J by 2 bases, with 13 bases left in between. This CDR3 reads CASSLIIGTTYNSPLHF. The DNA of the CDR3 is TGTGCCAGCAGTTTAATTATCGGGACGACCTATAATTCACCCCTCCACTTT.

V usage is TRBV7-9 and J usage is TRBJ1-1, with D uncertain. The CDR3 covers 14 residues. V dropped 0 bases and J dropped 5 bases, with 10 bases sitting between them. Germline V gene data show CDR1 as SEHNR and CDR2 as FQNEAQ (reference sequence). The CDR3 is CASSLAARRTEAFF. CDR3 nucleotide sequence: TGTGCCAGCAGCTTAGCCGCGAGGCGGACTGAAGCTTTCTTT.

The V call is TRBV6-6, the J call TRBJ2-1, with D perhaps TRBD2 (6 bases). CDR3 length: 15 residues. V lost 6 bases to trimming and J lost 8 bases, with 20 bases between them. Germline values: CDR1 MNHNY, CDR2 SVGAGI (reference sequence). As DNA, the CDR3 is TGTGCCAGCAGACCCGAGGGCCGGTGGAGGGATGAGCAGTTCTTC. Protein product: CASRPEGRWRDEQFF.

This chain uses TRBV2 with TRBJ2-7, with 9 bases aligning to TRBD1. This CDR3 is 14 amino acids long. In germline, CDR1 is SNHLY, CDR2 FYNNEI. J gave up 6 bases and V 6 bases, and 9 bases lay outside the gene matches. CDR3 amino acids: CASRTTGGAFEQYF. CDR3 bases: TGTGCCAGCAGAACGACAGGGGGAGCTTTCGAGCAGTACTTC.

A few counts support this clone. The chain employs TRBV7-3 and TRBJ1-6; 11 bases are shared with TRBD1. The CDR3 spans 16 residues. V shed 4 bases, J shed 10 bases, and the junction held 9 bases outside the gene matches. Germline assignment: CDR1 SGHTA and CDR2 FQGTGA. The CDR3 region has the DNA TGTGCCAGCAGCTCTTACGGACAGGGGGCTAACTCACCCCTCCACTTT. It is translated as CASSSYGQGANSPLHF.

The CDR3 DNA reads TGTGCCAGCAGTTTATGGGCGAGCCCCACAGATACGCAGTATTTT. Translating gives CASSLWASPTDTQYF. J is TRBJ2-3 and V is TRBV27, with unresolved D. Deletions cut 1 base from V and 2 bases from J, with 10 bases between. This CDR3 spans 15 amino acids. Germline values: CDR1 MNHEY, CDR2 SMNVEV (reference sequence).

This chain links TRBV5-1 with TRBJ1-2; D is perhaps TRBD1 (6 bases). The V and J ends lost 1 base and 8 bases respectively, with 15 bases between them. The CDR3 extends over 14 amino acids. Germline values: CDR1 SGHRS, CDR2 YFSETQ. CDR3 coding DNA: TGCGCCAGCAGCTTGAATGTGGGGGCGCGAGGCTACACCTTC. It codes for CASSLNVGARGYTF.

The V and J genes are TRBV19 and TRBJ2-7; 8 bases align to TRBD1. The V gene end was trimmed by 7 bases and the J gene end by 4 bases; junction bases not matched to a gene: 12. CDR1 is LNHDA, CDR2 SQIVND, per germline (reference sequence). The CDR3 sequence is 15 residues long. The DNA for the CDR3 is TGTGCCAGTACCCCGCGGACAGGGATGAGTTACGAGCAGTACTTC. Translated: CASTPRTGMSYEQYF.

This clone has just one count. The chain carries TRBV10-2 and TRBJ1-3; no definite D call. The CDR3 totals 12 residues. The ends were cut back, 7 bases at V and 8 bases at J, with 12 bases in the middle. Per germline, CDR1 WSHSY and CDR2 SAAADI. CDR3: CASTLDGHTIYF. Here the CDR3 DNA reads TGCGCCAGCACTCTAGACGGCCACACCATATATTTT.

The V and J genes are TRBV12-5 and TRBJ2-5, with D perhaps matching TRBD2 (7 bases). CDR3 length: 16 amino acids. Germline assignment: CDR1 LGHNT and CDR2 FRNRAP. V was cut by 0 bases and J by 4 bases, with 15 bases left in between. The CDR3 nucleotides read TGTGCTAGTGGTTTGGTTGTAGGGGGGGCCGGAGAGACCCAGTACTTC. Its protein is CASGLVVGGAGETQYF.

This sequence joins TRBV6-5 and TRBJ1-5; no firm D call. The CDR3 totals 14 residues. The germline CDR1 and CDR2 sequences are MNHEY and SVGAGI. V was trimmed by 6 bases and J by 3 bases, leaving 12 bases between them. In nucleotides, the CDR3 is TGTGCCAGCAGCCTCGTTGGCTACAATCAGCCCCAGCATTTT. This translates into CASSLVGYNQPQHF.

This clone was detected a few times. This chain links TRBV29-1 with TRBJ2-2; 12 bases match TRBD1. The CDR3 has 14 amino acids. The ends lost 6 bases at V and 7 bases at J; junction bases unmatched: 6. Germline V CDR1 and CDR2: SQVTM, ANQGSEA. In nucleotides, the CDR3 is TGCAGCGTAGCGGGACAGGGGGCCGACGGGGAGCTGTTTTTT. It is translated as CSVAGQGADGELFF.

The gene calls are TRBV5-1 and TRBJ1-1; no clear D. The CDR3 runs 14 residues. Trimming took off 0 bases at V and 1 base at J, with 7 bases between the two ends. Germline loops: CDR1 SGHRS, CDR2 YFSETQ. CDR3 region: CASSLARSNTEAFF. The CDR3 region has the DNA TGCGCCAGCAGCTTGGCCCGCTCGAACACTGAAGCTTTCTTT. The variable domain in full, with the rest retrieved from reference TRBV5-1 and TRBJ1-1, is KAGVTQTPRYLIKTRGQQVTLSCSPISGHRSVSWYQQTPGQGLQFLFEYFSETQRNKGNFPGRFSGRQFSNSRSEMNVSTLELGDSALYLCASSLARSNTEAFFGQGTRLTVV.

J is TRBJ1-3 and V is TRBV6-1; 7 nucleotides match TRBD1. The CDR3 length is 17 residues. V lost 4 bases and J lost 3; bases outside the gene matches: 12. Germline-derived CDR1 and CDR2 are MNHNS and SASEGT. DNA for the CDR3: TGTGCCAGCAGTGGCCGCTTATCTGACAGGGTTGGAAACACCATATATTTT. Translated, it gives CASSGRLSDRVGNTIYF.

The genes are TRBV2 and TRBJ1-1; D may be TRBD1 (6 bases). V lost 5 bases, J lost 0 bases, and 13 bases lay in between. This CDR3 region has 15 residues. Germline values: CDR1 SNHLY, CDR2 FYNNEI. The CDR3 loop is CASSRGASMNTEAFF. DNA for the CDR3: TGTGCCAGCAGTCGGGGGGCGTCGATGAACACTGAAGCTTTCTTT.

The V call is TRBV5-1, the J call TRBJ2-6; D is undetermined. The CDR3 runs 18 residues. Trimming left V 1 base short and J 0 bases short, with 14 bases between. The germline CDR1 and CDR2 sequences are SGHRS and YFSETQ. The CDR3 sequence: CASSLLGMVNSGANVLTF. The CDR3 DNA reads TGCGCCAGCAGCTTGCTGGGGATGGTTAACTCTGGGGCCAACGTCCTGACTTTC.

This clone was recorded a few times. The chain couples TRBV19 to TRBJ2-3, with unresolved D. Germline assignment: CDR1 LNHDA and CDR2 SQIVND (reference sequence). V shed 2 bases and J shed 2 bases, with 8 bases lying between them. The CDR3 runs to 14 residues. CDR3 residues: CASSISQFTDTQYF. CDR3 in DNA: TGTGCCAGTAGTATAAGCCAGTTCACAGATACGCAGTATTTT.

The rearrangement joins TRBV6-1 to TRBJ1-5; possible D gene TRBD1, 6 bases. The V gene's germline CDR1 is MNHNS and CDR2 SASEGT. V lost 6 bases to trimming and J lost 5 bases, with 14 bases between them. This CDR3 is built from 14 residues. This CDR3 is CASSRGARDQPQHF. The CDR3 DNA reads TGTGCCAGCAGCCGGGGGGCGCGGGATCAGCCCCAGCATTTT.

The chain links TRBV6-1 to TRBJ1-6, with a tentative D call TRBD1 (5 bases). CDR3 size: 14 residues. CDR1 and CDR2 (germline): MNHNS, SASEGT. Trimming removed 8 bases from V and 3 bases from J, with 11 bases in between. CDR3 bases: TGTGCCAGCTATAGGGACCTCTATAATTCACCCCTCCACTTT. It is translated as CASYRDLYNSPLHF.

This clone was seen once. The V call is TRBV18, the J call TRBJ1-2; D is uncertain. The CDR3 loop spans 14 amino acids. Trimming took 0 bases from V and 8 from J, leaving 13 bases between them. CDR1 is KGHSH, CDR2 LQKENI, per germline. The CDR3: CASSPPNSYRGYTF. CDR3 coding DNA: TGTGCCAGCTCACCACCGAACAGCTATAGGGGCTACACCTTC.